This T cell receptor beta chain was observed in a study of T cell responses to AZD1222 COVID-19 vaccine. Study-wide results and limits: Donors, mostly white British, included more females; clonal diversity was possibly underestimated. Spike-spanning, vaccine-associated CD4 TCRs were dominant at 160-218 and 743-854. Among those given AZD1222, only five or six were seropositive at baseline.

Repertoires were generated with immunoSEQ multiplex PCR, while TCRdb's copy carries only in-frame clones and drops some. The data show approximately 88,000 clones, 92% seen once. As concerns this clone: Its specificity is unknown.

V lost 2 bases to trimming and J lost 13 bases; unmatched junction nucleotides: 11. The germline V gene encodes CDR1 SNHLY and CDR2 FYNNEI. The CDR3 has 14 amino acids. The clonotype originates from an adult in good health. The sequencing used peripheral blood, collected on day 0 of AZD1222 vaccination. The chain has TRBV2 and TRBJ2-1; 7 nucleotides align to TRBD1. The CDR3 reads CASSENEGAPRQFF. CDR3 DNA: TGTGCCAGCAGTGAAAATGAGGGGGCTCCCCGACAGTTCTTC.